This T cell receptor (beta chain) was sequenced for a study of shared clonotypes between healthy human individuals. Study-wide background: Each donor contributed plates that comprised three CD4 naive, three CD4 memory, two CD8 naive and one CD8 memory. Study results and caveats: It was observed that around 5% of naive CD4 clonotypes were shared across a handful of donors.

As for this clone: No antigen is known for it.

CD8 cells classed as naive were CD45RO-negative and positively selected for CCR7, excluding terminally differentiated effector memory CD45RA+ cells. V was shortened by 1 base and J by 6 bases, with 16 bases between the two germline ends. There are 17 residues in the CDR3. The germline V gene has CDR1 SGHAT and CDR2 FQNNGV. The table came from immunoSEQ multiplex PCR; TCRdb's copy has only in-frame clones and leaves some out. The sample has more than 2 million clones, about 95% seen once; the top ten hold more than 0.95%. This receptor was obtained from a man aged 18 to 29 in good health. What was sequenced was naive CD8+ T cells sorted from blood. The chain joins TRBV11-2 to TRBJ1-6; perhaps TRBD1 as D (5 bases). The CDR3 coding sequence is TGTGCCAGCAGCTTAGTCTTTAGTGGAGGGACTAATTCACCCCTCCACTTT. Translated, it gives CASSLVFSGGTNSPLHF.